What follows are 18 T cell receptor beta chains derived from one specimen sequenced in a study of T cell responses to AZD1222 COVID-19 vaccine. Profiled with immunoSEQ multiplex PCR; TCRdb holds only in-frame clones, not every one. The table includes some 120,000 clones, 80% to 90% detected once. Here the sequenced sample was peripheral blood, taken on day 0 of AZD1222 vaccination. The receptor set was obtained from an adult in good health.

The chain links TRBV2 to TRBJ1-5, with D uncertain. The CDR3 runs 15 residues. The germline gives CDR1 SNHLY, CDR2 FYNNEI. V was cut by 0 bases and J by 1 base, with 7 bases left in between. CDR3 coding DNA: TGTGCCAGCAGTGAAGCGGGGAGGAGCAATCAGCCCCAGCATTTT. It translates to CASSEAGRSNQPQHF.

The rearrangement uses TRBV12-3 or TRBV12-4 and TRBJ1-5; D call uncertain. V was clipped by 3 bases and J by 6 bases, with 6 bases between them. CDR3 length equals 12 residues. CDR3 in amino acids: CASSFNSQPQHF. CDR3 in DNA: TGTGCCAGCAGTTTCAATTCTCAGCCCCAGCATTTT.

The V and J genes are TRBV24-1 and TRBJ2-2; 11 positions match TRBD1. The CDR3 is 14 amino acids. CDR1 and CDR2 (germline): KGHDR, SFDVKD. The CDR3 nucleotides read TGTGTTACCAGAGGACAGGGGGCCTCCGGGGAGCTGTTTTTT. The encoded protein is CVTRGQGASGELFF.

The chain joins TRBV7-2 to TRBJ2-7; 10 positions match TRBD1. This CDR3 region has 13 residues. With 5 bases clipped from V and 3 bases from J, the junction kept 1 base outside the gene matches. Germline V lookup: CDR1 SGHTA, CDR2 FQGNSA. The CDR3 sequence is CASSRTGGYEQYF. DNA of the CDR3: TGTGCCAGCAGCCGGACAGGGGGCTACGAGCAGTACTTC.

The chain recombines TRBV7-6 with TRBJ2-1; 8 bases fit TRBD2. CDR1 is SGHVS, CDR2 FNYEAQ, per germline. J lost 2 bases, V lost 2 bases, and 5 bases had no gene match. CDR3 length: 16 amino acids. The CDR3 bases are TGTGCCAGCAGCTTATCGGAAGCGGGAGCCTACAATGAGCAGTTCTTC. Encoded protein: CASSLSEAGAYNEQFF.

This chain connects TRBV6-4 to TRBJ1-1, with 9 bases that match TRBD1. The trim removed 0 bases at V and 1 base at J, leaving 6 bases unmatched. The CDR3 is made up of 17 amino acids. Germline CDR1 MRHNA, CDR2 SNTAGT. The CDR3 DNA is TGTGCCAGCAGTGACTCGAGGACAGGGGAACCGAACACTGAAGCTTTCTTT. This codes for CASSDSRTGEPNTEAFF.

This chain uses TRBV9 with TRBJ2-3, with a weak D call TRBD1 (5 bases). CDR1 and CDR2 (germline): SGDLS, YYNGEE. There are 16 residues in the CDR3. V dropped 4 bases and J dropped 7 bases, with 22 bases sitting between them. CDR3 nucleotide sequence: TGTGCCAGCAGCCACAGATTGGACAAAACCTTTAATACGCAGTATTTT. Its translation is CASSHRLDKTFNTQYF.

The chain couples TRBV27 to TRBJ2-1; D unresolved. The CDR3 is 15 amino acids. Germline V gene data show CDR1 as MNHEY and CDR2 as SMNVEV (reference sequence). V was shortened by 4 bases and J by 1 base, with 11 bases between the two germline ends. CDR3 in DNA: TGTGCCAGCAGTTCTAATTACCTATCCTACAATGAGCAGTTCTTC. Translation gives CASSSNYLSYNEQFF.

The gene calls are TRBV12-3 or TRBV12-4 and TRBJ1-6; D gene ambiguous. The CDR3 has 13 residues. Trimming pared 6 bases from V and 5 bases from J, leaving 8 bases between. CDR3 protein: CASSDGHNSPLHF. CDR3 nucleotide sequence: TGTGCCAGCAGCGACGGACATAATTCACCCCTCCACTTT.

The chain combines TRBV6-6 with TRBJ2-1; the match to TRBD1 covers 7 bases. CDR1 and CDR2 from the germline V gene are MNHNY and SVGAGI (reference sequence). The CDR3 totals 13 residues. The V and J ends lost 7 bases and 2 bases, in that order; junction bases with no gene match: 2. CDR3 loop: CASKGGAYNEQFF. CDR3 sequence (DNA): TGTGCCAGCAAAGGGGGCGCCTACAATGAGCAGTTCTTC.

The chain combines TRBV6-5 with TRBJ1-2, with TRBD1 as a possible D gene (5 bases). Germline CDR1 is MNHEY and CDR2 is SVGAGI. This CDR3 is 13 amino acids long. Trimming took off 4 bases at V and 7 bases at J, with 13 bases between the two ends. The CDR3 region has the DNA TGTGCCAGCAGTTCCCCAGGGCCGGGTGGCTACACCTTC. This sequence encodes CASSSPGPGGYTF.

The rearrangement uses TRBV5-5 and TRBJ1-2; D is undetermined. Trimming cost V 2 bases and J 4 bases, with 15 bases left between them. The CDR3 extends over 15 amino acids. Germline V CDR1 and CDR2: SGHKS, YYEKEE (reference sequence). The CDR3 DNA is TGTGCCAGCAGCTTTGAGTCTGGGGTAGTCTATGGCTACACCTTC. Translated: CASSFESGVVYGYTF.

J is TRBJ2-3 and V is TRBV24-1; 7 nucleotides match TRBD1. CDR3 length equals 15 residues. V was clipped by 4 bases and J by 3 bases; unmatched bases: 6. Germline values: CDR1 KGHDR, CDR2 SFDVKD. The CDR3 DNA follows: TGTGCCACCAGTGACCCCGACAGGGAAACAGATACGCAGTATTTT. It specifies CATSDPDRETDTQYF.

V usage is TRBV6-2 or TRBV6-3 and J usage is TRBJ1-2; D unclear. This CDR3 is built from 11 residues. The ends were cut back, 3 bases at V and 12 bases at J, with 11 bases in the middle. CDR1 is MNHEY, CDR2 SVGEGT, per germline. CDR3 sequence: CASSYPDSDTF. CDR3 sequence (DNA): TGTGCCAGCAGTTATCCCGACTCGGACACCTTC.

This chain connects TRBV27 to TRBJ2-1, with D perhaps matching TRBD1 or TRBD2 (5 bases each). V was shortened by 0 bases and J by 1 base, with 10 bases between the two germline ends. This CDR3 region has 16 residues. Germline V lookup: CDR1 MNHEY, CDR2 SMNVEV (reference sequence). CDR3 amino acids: CASSLSGVGSYNEQFF. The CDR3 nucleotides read TGTGCCAGCAGTTTATCGGGGGTCGGTTCCTACAATGAGCAGTTCTTC.

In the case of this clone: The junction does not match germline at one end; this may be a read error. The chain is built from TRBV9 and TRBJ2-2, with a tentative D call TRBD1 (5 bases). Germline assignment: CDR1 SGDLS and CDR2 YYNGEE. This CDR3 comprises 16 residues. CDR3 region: CASSVGSGPNTRELFF. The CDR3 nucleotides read TGTGCCAGCAGCGTAGGGTCAGGGCCGAACACCAGGGAGCTGTTTTTT.

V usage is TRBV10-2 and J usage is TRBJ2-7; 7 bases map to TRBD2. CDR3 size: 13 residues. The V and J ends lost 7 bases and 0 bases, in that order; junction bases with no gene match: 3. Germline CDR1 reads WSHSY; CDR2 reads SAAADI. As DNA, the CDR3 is TGCGCCAGCACTCCTAGCGGCTCCTACGAGCAGTACTTC. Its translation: CASTPSGSYEQYF.

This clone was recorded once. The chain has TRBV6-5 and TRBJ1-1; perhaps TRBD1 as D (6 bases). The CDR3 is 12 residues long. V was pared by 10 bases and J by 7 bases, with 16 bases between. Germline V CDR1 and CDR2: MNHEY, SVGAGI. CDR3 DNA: TGTGCCACCCTAATAACAGGGAATGAAGCTTTCTTT. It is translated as CATLITGNEAFF.